This T cell receptor beta chain comes out of a study of blood T cell repertoires in COVID-19. The overall study: From the United States, Italy and Spain came samples of acute and convalescent COVID-19.

Authors' data handling: Researchers report that nucleated cell counts were estimated from reference gene primer amplification. Repertoires were generated with immunoSEQ multiplex PCR, while TCRdb's copy carries only in-frame clones and drops some. V, J and clone size reflect that table, while D and trimming were determined from the DNA. Of roughly 51,000 clones listed, around 90% are singletons. The length of the CDR3 is 14 residues. CDR1 and CDR2 from the germline V gene are SGHAT and FQNNGV. V was clipped by 5 bases and J by 4 bases; unmatched bases: 6. This sequence was found in a woman between 55 and 75 years old with active or convalescent COVID-19. The rearrangement uses TRBV11-2 and TRBJ2-7; 9 bases align to TRBD1. The sample was peripheral blood. CDR3 sequence (DNA): TGTGCCAGCAGCCGAGGGACAGGGTTATACGAGCAGTACTTC. Translating it yields CASSRGTGLYEQYF.